Following are 23 T cell receptor beta chains from one sample sequenced in a study of post-analysis software for immune sequencing data. The authors incorporated unique molecular identifiers into the TCR beta cDNA libraries. TCRdb reprocessed the PCR reads via MiXCR and lists one record per CDR3 protein. The table records roughly 800,000 distinct CDR3 sequences, more than 45% of them present only once. These receptors' antigens are unknown. Study-level points and caveats: In patients, TRBV5-6, TRBV5-1 and TRBV20-1 belonged to roughly 5 TRBV segments found more frequently than in controls.

What was sequenced was blood. The receptors shown here come from a girl between 5 and 17 years old with multiple sclerosis.

The chain links TRBV28 to TRBJ1-5, with D possibly being TRBD1 (5 bases). This CDR3 has 12 amino acids. Germline V lookup: CDR1 MDHEN, CDR2 SYDVKM. V gave up 7 bases and J gave up 3 bases, with 7 bases separating them. The CDR3 DNA reads TGTGCCAGCATGACAGTCAATCAGCCCCAGCATTTT. It encodes CASMTVNQPQHF.

This clonotype was detected ten times or more. This chain uses TRBV10-3 with TRBJ2-1; no clear D gene. Trimming left V 0 bases short and J 10 bases short, with 7 bases between. Germline values: CDR1 ENHRY, CDR2 SYGVKD. This CDR3 has 12 residues. The DNA for the CDR3 is TGTGCCATCAGTGAGTCCTCGGCCGAGCAGTTCTTC. Translation gives CAISESSAEQFF.

This clonotype was seen more than once but under ten times. A read error is possible here, since a much larger clone lies one base away. This rearrangement joins TRBV9 to TRBJ2-1; 7 positions match TRBD2. TRBJ2-7 matches the DNA end more closely, so the J call is doubtful. Germline CDR1 reads SGDLS; CDR2 reads YYNGEE. The CDR3 sequence is 17 residues long. The CDR3 bases are TGTGCCAGCAGCTTTAGACCAGCGGGGCGCTCCTACAATGAGCAGTACTTC. Residues: CASSFRPAGRSYNEQYF.

The chain uses TRBV7-2 and TRBJ2-5; the D is unclear. This CDR3 contains 15 residues. CDR1 is SGHTA and CDR2 is FQGNSA in the germline V gene. Trimming removed 5 bases from V and 1 base from J, with 14 bases in between. CDR3 in DNA: TGTGCCAGCAGCGCAACAGAGTTGGTCCAAGAGACCCAGTACTTC. Residues: CASSATELVQETQYF.

Notes on this clonotype: A much bigger clone sits one base away, suggesting this may be a read error. The V call is TRBV7-9, the J call TRBJ2-5, with 7 bases aligning to TRBD1. The end of the DNA is better explained by TRBJ2-1, so the J call may be wrong. The CDR3 is 14 amino acids. Germline CDR1 SEHNR, CDR2 FQNEAQ (reference sequence). The CDR3: CASSWDSLGETQFF. The CDR3, as DNA: TGTGCCAGCAGCTGGGACAGCCTCGGAGAGACCCAGTTCTTC.

V usage is TRBV4-1 and J usage is TRBJ1-5; TRBD1 is a possible D gene (5 bases). V lost 2 bases and J lost 3, with 11 bases in between. CDR3 size: 15 residues. CDR1 and CDR2 (germline): MGHRA, YSYEKL. CDR3 residues: CASSQSGTSNQPQHF. The CDR3 DNA sequence: TGCGCCAGCAGCCAATCGGGGACTTCCAATCAGCCCCAGCATTTT.

The V and J genes are TRBV6-6 and TRBJ2-1; D not certain. V was clipped by 0 bases and J by 8 bases, with 11 bases between them. This CDR3 region has 14 residues. From germline, CDR1 is MNHNY and CDR2 SVGAGI (reference sequence). DNA of the CDR3: TGTGCCAGCAGTTACTCCAACCTAGTCCATGAGCAGTTCTTC. Its protein product is CASSYSNLVHEQFF.

The chain is built from TRBV7-9 and TRBJ2-1; 10 nucleotides match TRBD2. CDR1 and CDR2 from the germline V gene are SEHNR and FQNEAQ (reference sequence). Trimming took 4 bases from V and 8 from J; bases not matched to a gene: 11. This CDR3 comprises 16 residues. The CDR3: CASSSLASGRAYEQFF. As DNA, the CDR3 is TGTGCCAGCAGCTCCCTCGCAAGCGGGAGGGCCTATGAGCAGTTCTTC.

This clonotype was counted a few times. The rearrangement links TRBV4-1 to TRBJ2-3; tentatively, D is TRBD2 (6 bases). From germline, CDR1 is MGHRA and CDR2 YSYEKL. V lost 1 base, J lost 2 bases, and 13 bases lay in between. This CDR3 region has 16 residues. CDR3: CASSQGVGGPTDTQYF. CDR3 DNA: TGCGCCAGCAGCCAAGGGGTGGGAGGACCCACAGATACGCAGTATTTT.

CDR3 bases: TGCGCCAGCAGCACCAAGACCAGGGGAGGGCGGGATACGCAGTATTTT. As protein: CASSTKTRGGRDTQYF. The rearrangement uses TRBV5-1 and TRBJ2-3; D is possibly TRBD2 (7 bases). The CDR3 has 16 residues. V lost 4 bases, J lost 6 bases, and 21 bases lay in between. The germline gives CDR1 SGHRS, CDR2 YFSETQ.

This sequence joins TRBV27 and TRBJ2-7; the D gene is possibly TRBD2 (6 bases). CDR3 length: 14 amino acids. From germline, CDR1 is MNHEY and CDR2 SMNVEV (reference sequence). Between the trimmed V and J ends, which lost 6 bases and 4 bases, there was a span of 16 bases. CDR3 nucleotides: TGTGCCAGCAGGCCCGGGGGAAGTCCTTACGAGCAGTACTTC. Residues: CASRPGGSPYEQYF.

This clonotype occurred a few times. V and J are TRBV12-3 or TRBV12-4 and TRBJ1-6; 8 bases are a match to TRBD1. The CDR3 has 17 residues. Trimming cost V 5 bases and J 11 bases; bases outside gene matches: 17. The CDR3 sequence is CASSPPRTGKGRTPLHF. CDR3 DNA sequence: TGTGCCAGCAGTCCACCACGGACAGGGAAGGGAAGGACACCCCTCCACTTT.

V and J are TRBV5-1 and TRBJ2-3, with 12 bases aligning to TRBD2. Per the germline V gene, CDR1 is SGHRS and CDR2 is YFSETQ. Trimming at V came to 0 bases and at J to 4 bases, leaving 6 bases not matched to a gene. This CDR3 has 17 residues. The CDR3: CASSLGVTSGSADTQYF. CDR3 coding DNA: TGCGCCAGCAGCTTGGGAGTGACTAGCGGGAGTGCAGATACGCAGTATTTT.

V and J are TRBV12-3 or TRBV12-4 and TRBJ1-2; tentative D call: TRBD1 (5 bases). The germline V and J ends were trimmed by 5 bases and 2 bases, with 9 bases remaining between them. There are 13 residues in the CDR3. The CDR3 region has the DNA TGTGCCAGCAGTCCACAGGAGAACTATGGCTACACCTTC. It translates to CASSPQENYGYTF.

The CDR3, as DNA: TGTGCCAGCAGCCCCAAACCGGGACAAGTAAATCAGCCCCAGCATTTT. Encoded protein: CASSPKPGQVNQPQHF. The chain employs TRBV4-2 and TRBJ1-5; tentative D call: TRBD1 (6 bases). The V gene lost 4 bases and the J gene lost 4 bases, with 17 bases spanning the gap. Germline V lookup: CDR1 LGHNA, CDR2 YNFKEQ. The CDR3 covers 16 residues.

CDR3 region: CAWKREALEQFF. CDR3 sequence (DNA): TGTGCCTGGAAGCGGGAGGCGCTTGAGCAGTTCTTC. The J gene is TRBJ2-1, the V gene TRBV30, with 9 bases that match TRBD2. Per germline, CDR1 GTSNPN and CDR2 SVGIG (reference sequence). Trimming took 4 bases from V and 9 from J; bases not matched to a gene: 4. The CDR3 length is 12 residues. Variable domain in full (rest from reference TRBV30 and TRBJ2-1): SQTIHQWPATLVQPVGSPLSLECTVEGTSNPNLYWYRQAAGRGLQLLFYSVGIGQISSEVPQNLSASRPQDRQFILSSKKLLLSDSGFYLCAWKREALEQFFGPGTRLTVL.

V usage is TRBV5-1 and J usage is TRBJ2-7; D remains ambiguous. This CDR3 is 13 amino acids long. V gave up 1 base and J gave up 4 bases, with 9 bases separating them. CDR1 is SGHRS and CDR2 is YFSETQ in the germline V gene. Written as DNA, the CDR3 is TGCGCCAGCAGCTTGCCCAGCGAATACGAGCAGTACTTC. It encodes CASSLPSEYEQYF.

This clonotype appeared once. The V gene is TRBV6-1, the J gene TRBJ2-7; D is possibly TRBD2 (6 bases). V dropped 4 bases and J dropped 3 bases, with 10 bases sitting between them. The CDR3 is 13 amino acids. CDR1 is MNHNS and CDR2 is SASEGT in the germline V gene. The CDR3 bases are TGTGCCAGCAGTGCGGGACTTAACTACGAGCAGTACTTC. Translation: CASSAGLNYEQYF.

This chain uses TRBV4-3 with TRBJ2-7, with 10 bases lining up with TRBD1. The CDR3 is made up of 19 amino acids. Germline V gives CDR1 LGHNA, CDR2 YSLEER. Unmatched junction bases numbered 11, after V lost 0 bases and J lost 0 bases. This CDR3 reads CASSQDVGQGVYSSYEQYF. Written as DNA, the CDR3 is TGCGCCAGCAGCCAAGATGTAGGACAGGGGGTTTATAGCTCCTACGAGCAGTACTTC.

This chain connects TRBV7-6 to TRBJ2-5, with D perhaps matching TRBD1 or TRBD2 (6 bases each). The CDR3 has 15 residues. V was shortened by 5 bases and J by 2 bases, with 15 bases between the two germline ends. Germline CDR1 and CDR2: SGHVS and FNYEAQ. CDR3 region: CASSRGGTSQETQYF. The CDR3, as DNA: TGTGCCAGCAGCCGAGGGGGGACAAGTCAAGAGACCCAGTACTTC.

The rearrangement uses TRBV20-1 and TRBJ2-5; 11 bases line up with TRBD2. J was trimmed by 4 bases and V by 6 bases; bases with no gene match: 10. Looked up from germline, CDR1 is DFQATT and CDR2 is SNEGSKA (reference sequence). This CDR3 has 15 residues. The CDR3 DNA reads as TGCAGTGCCTCGCCCCCTAGCGGGAGGCGAGAGACCCAGTACTTC. This codes for CSASPPSGRRETQYF.

The chain couples TRBV5-5 to TRBJ1-5, with D hard to call. Germline V lookup: CDR1 SGHKS, CDR2 YYEKEE (reference sequence). The V and J ends lost 0 bases and 7 bases respectively, with 2 bases between them. The CDR3 covers 11 residues. CDR3 protein: CASSLEQPQHF. CDR3 in DNA: TGTGCCAGCAGCTTGGAGCAGCCCCAGCATTTT.

The chain joins TRBV7-9 to TRBJ2-3; D gene unclear. CDR3 length: 13 residues. Deletions cut 7 bases from V and 4 bases from J, with 12 bases between. In germline, CDR1 is SEHNR, CDR2 FQNEAQ (reference sequence). Here the CDR3 reads CASTPTGSDTQYF. The CDR3 DNA sequence: TGTGCCAGCACCCCAACCGGGTCAGATACGCAGTATTTT.